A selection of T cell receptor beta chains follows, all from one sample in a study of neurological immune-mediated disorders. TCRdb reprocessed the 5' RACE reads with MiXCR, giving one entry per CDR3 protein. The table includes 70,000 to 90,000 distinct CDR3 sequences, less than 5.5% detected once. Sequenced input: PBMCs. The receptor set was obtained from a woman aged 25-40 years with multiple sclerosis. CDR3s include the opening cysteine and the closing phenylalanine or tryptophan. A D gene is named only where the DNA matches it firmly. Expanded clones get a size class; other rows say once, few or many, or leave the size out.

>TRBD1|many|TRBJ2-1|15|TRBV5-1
CASSLQGKGADEQFF
TGCGCCAGCAGCCTCCAGGGTAAGGGGGCCGATGAGCAGTTCTTC
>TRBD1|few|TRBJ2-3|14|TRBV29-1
CSVARTGGRDTQYF
TGCAGCGTTGCAAGGACAGGGGGAAGAGATACGCAGTATTTT
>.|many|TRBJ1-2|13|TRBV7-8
CASSLGRVDGYTF
TGTGCCAGCAGCTTAGGCAGGGTAGACGGCTACACCTTC
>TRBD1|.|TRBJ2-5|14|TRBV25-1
CASSKQGREETQYF
TGTGCCAGCAGTAAACAGGGGCGGGAAGAGACCCAGTACTTC
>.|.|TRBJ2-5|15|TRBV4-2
CASSQVGGQQETQYF
TGTGCCAGCAGCCAAGTGGGGGGACAGCAAGAGACCCAGTACTTC
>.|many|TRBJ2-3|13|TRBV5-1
CASSLAIGDTQYF
TGCGCCAGCAGCTTGGCCATAGGAGATACGCAGTATTTT
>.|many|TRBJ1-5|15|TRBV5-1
CASSRGGDLDQPQHF
TGCGCCAGCAGCAGAGGAGGGGATTTAGACCAGCCCCAGCATTTT
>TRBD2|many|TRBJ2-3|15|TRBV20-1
CSASNRGRGTDTQYF
TGCAGTGCTAGTAACCGCGGGAGAGGCACAGATACGCAGTATTTT
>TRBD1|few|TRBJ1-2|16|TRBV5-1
CASSLGRDRGSYGYTF
TGCGCCAGCAGCCTTGGACGGGACAGGGGATCGTATGGCTACACCTTC
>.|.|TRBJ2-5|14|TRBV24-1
CATSAGEYQETQYF
TGTGCCACCAGTGCCGGGGAGTACCAAGAGACCCAGTACTTC
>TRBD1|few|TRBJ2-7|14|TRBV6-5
CASSYETGAREQYF
TGTGCCAGCAGTTACGAGACAGGGGCTCGCGAGCAGTACTTC
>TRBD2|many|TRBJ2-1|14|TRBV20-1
CSAETSGSPNEQFF
TGCAGTGCCGAGACTAGCGGGAGTCCCAATGAGCAGTTCTTC
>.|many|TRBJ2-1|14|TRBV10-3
CAISESGPGDEQFF
TGTGCCATCAGTGAGTCGGGACCAGGGGATGAGCAGTTCTTC
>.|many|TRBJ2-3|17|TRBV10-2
CASSEIGRVEMADTQYF
TGCGCCAGCAGTGAGATTGGCAGGGTTGAAATGGCAGATACGCAGTATTTT
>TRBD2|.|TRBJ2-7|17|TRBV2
CASSEARKAGRVGEQYF
TGTGCCAGCAGTGAAGCGCGGAAAGCGGGAAGGGTAGGCGAGCAGTACTTC
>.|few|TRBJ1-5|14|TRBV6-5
CASSYSAGNQPQHF
TGTGCCAGCAGTTACTCTGCGGGAAATCAGCCCCAGCATTTT
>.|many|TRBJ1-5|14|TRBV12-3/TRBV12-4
CASSLARQDQPQHF
TGTGCCAGCAGTTTAGCACGACAGGACCAGCCCCAGCATTTT
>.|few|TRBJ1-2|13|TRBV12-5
CASTQDGPDGYTF
TGTGCTAGTACCCAAGATGGCCCCGATGGCTACACCTTC
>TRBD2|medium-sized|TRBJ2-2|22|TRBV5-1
CASSLDRWPGLAGGPRTGELFF
TGCGCCAGCAGCTTGGACCGGTGGCCGGGACTAGCGGGGGGGCCGAGGACCGGGGAGCTGTTTTTT
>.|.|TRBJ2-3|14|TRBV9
CASSVVGLTDTQYF
TGTGCCAGCAGCGTAGTGGGACTCACAGATACGCAGTATTTT
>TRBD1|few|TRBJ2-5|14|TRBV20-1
CSAMDRGQQETQYF
TGCAGTGCCATGGACAGGGGGCAACAAGAGACCCAGTACTTC
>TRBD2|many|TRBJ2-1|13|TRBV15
CATRSYIAGVKFF
TGTGCCACCCGTTCCTATATAGCGGGAGTGAAGTTCTTC
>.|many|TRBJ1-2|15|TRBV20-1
CSARTKQGAQAGYTF
TGCAGTGCTAGGACCAAACAGGGAGCCCAGGCCGGCTACACCTTC
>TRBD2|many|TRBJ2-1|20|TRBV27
CASSLLERYPGGGGANEQFF
TGTGCCAGCAGTTTATTGGAGCGGTACCCCGGCGGGGGGGGAGCGAATGAGCAGTTCTTC
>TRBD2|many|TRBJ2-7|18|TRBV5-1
CASSFLTSGRATTYEQYF
TGCGCCAGCAGCTTCTTGACTAGCGGGAGGGCCACTACCTACGAGCAGTACTTC
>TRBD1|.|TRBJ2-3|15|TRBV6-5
CASSAGTGGADTQYF
TGTGCCAGCAGTGCCGGGACAGGGGGCGCAGATACGCAGTATTTT
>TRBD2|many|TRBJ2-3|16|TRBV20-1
CSARTYSGRAVDTQYF
TGCAGTGCTAGAACCTATAGCGGGAGGGCGGTCGATACGCAGTATTTT
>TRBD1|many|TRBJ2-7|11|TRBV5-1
CASRDSYEQYF
TGCGCCAGCCGGGACAGCTACGAGCAGTACTTC
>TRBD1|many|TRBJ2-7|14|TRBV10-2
CASSLPGGFNEQYF
TGCGCCAGCAGTCTACCAGGGGGCTTTAACGAGCAGTACTTC
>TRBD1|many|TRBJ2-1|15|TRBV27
CASSLGTGGYNEQFF
TGTGCCAGCAGTTTGGGGACAGGGGGCTACAATGAGCAGTTCTTC
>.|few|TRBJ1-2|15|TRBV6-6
CASSYVPGANYGYTF
TGTGCCAGCAGTTACGTTCCGGGAGCTAACTATGGCTACACCTTC
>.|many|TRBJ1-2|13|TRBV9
CASSVVENYGYTF
TGTGCCAGCAGCGTAGTGGAAAACTATGGCTACACCTTC
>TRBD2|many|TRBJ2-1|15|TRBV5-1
CASSLTGLAGEYQFF
TGCGCCAGCAGCTTGACCGGACTAGCGGGAGAATACCAGTTCTTC
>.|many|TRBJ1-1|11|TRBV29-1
CSVQENTEAFF
TGCAGCGTTCAGGAGAACACTGAAGCTTTCTTT
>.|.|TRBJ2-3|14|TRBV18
CASSPDVRTDTQYF
TGTGCCAGCTCACCAGATGTCCGCACAGATACGCAGTATTTT
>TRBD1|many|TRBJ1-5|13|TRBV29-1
CSAGTDSNQPQHF
TGCAGCGCAGGGACAGATAGCAATCAGCCCCAGCATTTT
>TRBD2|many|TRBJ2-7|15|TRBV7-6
CASSYLAGLIYEQYF
TGTGCCAGCAGCTATCTAGCGGGTCTAATTTACGAGCAGTACTTC
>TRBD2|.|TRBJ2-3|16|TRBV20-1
CSATSPRGGNTDTQYF
TGCAGTGCTACCTCTCCACGGGGGGGGAATACAGATACGCAGTATTTT
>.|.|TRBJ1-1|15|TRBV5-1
CASSLGYKGDTEAFF
TGCGCCAGCAGCTTGGGCTACAAGGGGGACACTGAAGCTTTCTTT
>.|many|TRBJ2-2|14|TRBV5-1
CASSSRDRGGELFF
TGCGCCAGCAGCTCCCGGGACCGGGGCGGGGAGCTGTTTTTT
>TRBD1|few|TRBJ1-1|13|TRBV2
CASGGQTNTEAFF
TGTGCCAGCGGGGGACAGACGAACACTGAAGCTTTCTTT
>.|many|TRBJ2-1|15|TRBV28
CASSSSGISYNEQFF
TGTGCCAGCAGTTCCTCCGGGATCTCCTACAATGAGCAGTTCTTC
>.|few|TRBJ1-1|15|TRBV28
CASSLTPGPNTEAFF
TGTGCCAGCAGTTTAACCCCGGGACCGAACACTGAAGCTTTCTTT
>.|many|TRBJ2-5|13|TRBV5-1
CASSYRAGETQYF
TGCGCCAGCAGCTACAGGGCGGGGGAGACCCAGTACTTC
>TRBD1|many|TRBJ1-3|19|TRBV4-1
CASSQAHRGPGSSGNTIYF
TGCGCCAGCAGCCAAGCCCACAGGGGGCCCGGTAGTTCTGGAAACACCATATATTTT